These T cell receptor beta chains were read from a single sample in a study of CXCR3-negative and CXCR3-positive naive CD8 T cells. TCRdb re-called the 5' RACE reads and shows each CDR3 protein once, DNA omitted. The sample is made up of 130,000 to 150,000 distinct CDR3 sequences, and the top ten hold about 0.3% of it. Sequences were obtained from naive CXCR3+ CD8+ T cells from blood. Receptor source: a human donor in good health. Some clones in this sample may be carry-over from other donors' samples. The CDR3 runs from the conserved cysteine through the conserved F or W.

j_call: TRBJ2-1; v_call: TRBV19; cdr3_length: 14; cdr3_aa: CASSIPGRINEQFF
j_call: TRBJ2-7; v_call: TRBV28; cdr3_length: 12; cdr3_aa: CASSPAGFEQYF
j_call: TRBJ2-1; v_call: TRBV12-3/TRBV12-4; cdr3_length: 14; cdr3_aa: CASSIAGLYNEQFF
j_call: TRBJ2-7; v_call: TRBV6-2/TRBV6-3; cdr3_length: 13; cdr3_aa: CASSYSPEAYGIF
j_call: TRBJ1-6; v_call: TRBV6-2/TRBV6-3; cdr3_length: 16; cdr3_aa: CASRRPWTADNSPLHF
j_call: TRBJ1-1; v_call: TRBV6-1; cdr3_length: 13; cdr3_aa: CASSEARNTEAFF
j_call: TRBJ2-6; v_call: TRBV20-1; cdr3_length: 14; cdr3_aa: CSAREGTGANVLTF
j_call: TRBJ1-1; v_call: TRBV5-6; cdr3_length: 13; cdr3_aa: CASSFSPRSEAFF
j_call: TRBJ2-1; v_call: TRBV5-1; cdr3_length: 14; cdr3_aa: CASSLGQGIDEQFF
j_call: TRBJ2-7; v_call: TRBV28; cdr3_length: 14; cdr3_aa: CASSPLGRSYEQYF
j_call: TRBJ2-3; v_call: TRBV9; cdr3_length: 14; cdr3_aa: CASSPEGGTDTQYF
j_call: TRBJ2-3; v_call: TRBV7-9; cdr3_length: 16; cdr3_aa: CASSLELAVSTDTQYF
j_call: TRBJ1-2; v_call: TRBV29-1; cdr3_length: 11; cdr3_aa: CSAREDYGYTF
j_call: TRBJ2-5; v_call: TRBV5-5; cdr3_length: 14; cdr3_aa: CASSLVPGGGTQYF
j_call: TRBJ1-2; v_call: TRBV29-1; cdr3_length: 12; cdr3_aa: CSVAGQSYGYTF
j_call: TRBJ2-1; v_call: TRBV7-2; cdr3_length: 14; cdr3_aa: CASSLEGGYNEQLF